A selection of T cell receptor beta chains follows, all from one sample in a study of blood T cell repertoires in COVID-19. The protocol was immunoSEQ multiplex PCR, while the TCRdb copy is restricted to in-frame clones and leaves out a portion. The sample shows about 35,000 clones, approximately 87% of them seen only once. The specimen was peripheral blood. These receptor sequences come from an elderly man with active COVID-19. CDR3s include the opening cysteine and the closing phenylalanine or tryptophan. D genes are given only for firm matches. Size is stated for part of the rows, as once, few or many counts, or as a class when the clone is expanded.

size,D,J,V,CDR3,DNA
-,TRBD2,TRBJ2-7,TRBV2,CASSERRELIHEQYF,TGTGCCAGCAGTGAACGGCGGGAGCTCATCCACGAGCAGTACTTC
-,-,TRBJ2-7,TRBV27,CASRTGTYEQYF,TGTGCCAGCAGGACCGGGACCTACGAGCAGTACTTC
-,-,TRBJ2-5,TRBV15,CATSRDAVAGTQYF,TGTGCCACCAGCAGAGATGCAGTGGCAGGGACCCAGTACTTC
-,-,TRBJ1-4,TRBV28,CASSRQEKLFF,TGTGCCAGCAGCCGACAAGAAAAACTGTTTTTT
-,TRBD1,TRBJ2-7,TRBV5-1,CASRLRQGLRYEQYF,TGCGCCAGCAGGTTGCGACAGGGGCTCAGGTACGAGCAGTACTTC
-,-,TRBJ2-6,TRBV19,CASSIQGVSGANVLTF,TGTGCCAGTAGTATACAAGGGGTCTCTGGGGCCAACGTCCTGACTTTC
once,-,TRBJ2-7,TRBV10-2,CASSEGWGRDPYEQYF,TGCGCCAGCAGTGAAGGATGGGGCAGAGACCCCTACGAGCAGTACTTC
-,-,TRBJ2-5,TRBV7-9,CASSRNSVKETQYF,TGTGCCAGCAGCCGTAATTCGGTCAAAGAGACCCAGTACTTC
-,-,TRBJ2-7,TRBV6-6,CASAKIFYEQYF,TGTGCCAGCGCGAAGATTTTCTACGAGCAGTACTTC
-,TRBD2,TRBJ2-5,TRBV19,CASMVAGGGETQYF,TGTGCCAGTATGGTAGCGGGAGGTGGGGAGACCCAGTACTTC
-,-,TRBJ2-7,TRBV27,CASSLYTGGQGYEQYF,TGTGCCAGCAGTTTATACACTGGGGGTCAGGGGTACGAGCAGTACTTC
few,TRBD1,TRBJ1-2,TRBV30,CAWSVRGQPNYGYTF,TGTGCCTGGAGTGTAAGGGGACAGCCAAACTATGGCTACACCTTC
-,-,TRBJ1-6,TRBV19,CASRDNRDSPLHF,TGTGCCAGCCGGGACAACCGCGATTCACCCCTCCACTTT
once,-,TRBJ2-1,TRBV14,CASSQVSHRVYNEQFF,TGTGCCAGCAGCCAAGTTTCTCACCGAGTCTACAATGAGCAGTTCTTC
-,-,TRBJ2-2,TRBV28,CASSRLEAMGTGELFF,TGTGCCAGCAGCAGACTAGAGGCTATGGGCACCGGGGAGCTGTTTTTT
once,TRBD2,TRBJ2-1,TRBV7-2,CASSPGGQRGYNEQFF,TGTGCCAGCAGCCCCGGCGGTCAGCGGGGATACAATGAGCAGTTCTTC
-,TRBD1,TRBJ2-7,TRBV2,CASSRTGGHEQYF,TGTGCCAGCAGTAGGACAGGGGGCCACGAGCAGTACTTC
-,-,TRBJ2-6,TRBV12-3/TRBV12-4,CASSLPGANVLTF,TGTGCCAGCAGTCTACCCGGGGCCAACGTCCTGACTTTC
-,TRBD2,TRBJ2-5,TRBV6-2/TRBV6-3,CASSSGAGMGETQYF,TGTGCCAGCAGTTCCGGAGCGGGAATGGGTGAGACCCAGTACTTC
-,TRBD1,TRBJ1-2,TRBV7-2,CASSPRTGTYGYTF,TGTGCCAGCAGCCCCAGGACAGGGACCTATGGCTACACCTTC
-,-,TRBJ1-1,TRBV6-2/TRBV6-3,CASSYGPGVAGTEAFF,TGTGCCAGCAGTTACGGGCCTGGGGTTGCGGGGACTGAAGCTTTCTTT
once,TRBD2,TRBJ2-1,TRBV9,CASSSYHTSGEQFF,TGTGCCAGCAGCTCCTACCACACTAGCGGTGAGCAGTTCTTC
once,TRBD1,TRBJ2-1,TRBV11-2,CASSLETGVSYNEQFF,TGTGCCAGCAGCTTAGAGACAGGGGTATCCTACAATGAGCAGTTCTTC
-,TRBD1,TRBJ1-6,TRBV7-6,CASSLNRGEDSPLHF,TGTGCCAGCAGTCTGAACAGGGGGGAGGATTCACCCCTCCACTTT
-,TRBD1,TRBJ2-7,TRBV6-5,CASRTGTGSSYEQYF,TGTGCCAGCAGGACCGGGACAGGTTCCTCCTACGAGCAGTACTTC
-,-,TRBJ2-4,TRBV3-1/TRBV3-2,CASSHTGKNIQYF,TGTGCCAGCAGCCATACGGGAAAAAACATTCAGTACTTC
-,-,TRBJ1-5,TRBV7-2,CASSLEDTINQPQHF,TGTGCCAGCAGCTTAGAGGACACCATCAATCAGCCCCAGCATTTT
-,-,TRBJ2-2,TRBV6-5,CASSYRSSVTGELFF,TGTGCCAGCAGTTACCGTTCTAGCGTAACCGGGGAGCTGTTTTTT
-,-,TRBJ2-3,TRBV18,CASSPPRGLTTDTQYF,TGTGCCAGCTCACCACCGCGAGGTCTCACCACAGATACGCAGTATTTT
-,TRBD2,TRBJ2-1,TRBV9,CASSAAGLAEYNEQFF,TGTGCCAGCAGCGCAGCGGGACTAGCGGAATACAATGAGCAGTTCTTC
-,TRBD1,TRBJ2-7,TRBV7-9,CASSLSDVIGGMYF,TGTGCCAGCAGCCTTTCGGACGTGATAGGGGGCATGTACTTC
-,TRBD1,TRBJ1-2,TRBV7-2,CASSAGQNYGYTF,TGTGCCAGCAGCGCGGGACAGAACTATGGCTACACCTTC
-,TRBD2,TRBJ2-2,TRBV27,CASSSSGRGNTGELFF,TGTGCCAGCAGTTCCAGCGGGAGGGGGAACACCGGGGAGCTGTTTTTT
-,TRBD1,TRBJ2-7,TRBV18,CASSTGTGVDKYF,TGTGCCAGCTCCACCGGGACAGGGGTGGATAAGTACTTC
-,TRBD1,TRBJ1-2,TRBV18,CASSRDRGGYTF,TGTGCCAGCTCACGAGACAGGGGAGGCTACACCTTC
-,-,TRBJ2-6,TRBV29-1,CSVVQTAGANVLTF,TGCAGCGTTGTTCAAACAGCTGGGGCCAACGTCCTGACTTTC
once,TRBD2,TRBJ2-7,TRBV27,CASSYAWAGGGEQYF,TGTGCCAGCAGTTACGCCTGGGCGGGAGGTGGTGAGCAGTACTTC
-,-,TRBJ1-2,TRBV2,CASSEGRNYGYTF,TGTGCCAGCAGTGAAGGCAGGAACTATGGCTACACCTTC
-,TRBD1,TRBJ1-2,TRBV28,CASSLRSGTGLYGYTF,TGTGCCAGCAGTTTACGGTCAGGGACAGGGCTCTATGGCTACACCTTC
-,-,TRBJ2-7,TRBV6-5,CASRKAGYEQYF,TGTGCCAGCAGGAAGGCGGGCTACGAGCAGTACTTC
-,-,TRBJ2-6,TRBV5-4,CASSPGGSSGANVLTF,TGTGCCAGCAGCCCGGGGGGCAGCTCTGGGGCCAACGTCCTGACTTTC
-,-,TRBJ2-1,TRBV15,CATSRGQEPEQFF,TGTGCCACCAGCAGAGGACAGGAGCCCGAGCAGTTCTTC
-,TRBD2,TRBJ2-7,TRBV6-1,CASSDRLARAGEQYF,TGTGCCAGCAGTGACAGACTAGCGAGAGCAGGCGAGCAGTACTTC
-,-,TRBJ2-2,TRBV21-1,CASSNLPPPGGERGLAGELFF,TGTGCCAGCAGCAATCTGCCGCCCCCGGGCGGAGAGAGGGGGCTTGCCGGGGAGCTGTTTTTT
once,TRBD1,TRBJ1-2,TRBV3-1/TRBV3-2,CASSQDRGTGGARGYTF,TGTGCCAGCAGCCAAGATAGAGGGACAGGGGGCGCTCGTGGCTACACCTTC
-,TRBD1,TRBJ1-1,TRBV6-5,CASRGQGGNTEAFF,TGTGCCAGCAGGGGACAGGGGGGGAACACTGAAGCTTTCTTT
-,-,TRBJ2-6,TRBV3-1/TRBV3-2,CASSPLSYAVSGANVLTF,TGTGCCAGCAGTCCCTTAAGCTACGCCGTCTCTGGGGCCAACGTCCTGACTTTC
-,-,TRBJ2-7,TRBV5-1,CASSLPSEYEQYF,TGCGCCAGCAGCTTGCCGAGCGAGTACGAGCAGTACTTC
-,-,TRBJ1-5,TRBV2,CASRGDRNPQHF,TGTGCCAGCAGAGGTGACAGGAATCCCCAGCATTTT
-,TRBD2,TRBJ2-7,TRBV11-2,CASSLGAGLGYEQYF,TGTGCCAGCAGCTTAGGGGCGGGACTAGGCTACGAGCAGTACTTC
-,-,TRBJ2-3,TRBV6-6,CASSPRDSVRRTDTQYF,TGTGCCAGCAGTCCGCGGGACAGCGTACGGAGGACAGATACGCAGTATTTT
few,TRBD2,TRBJ2-3,TRBV5-1,CASSSAGLAGGWGDTQYF,TGCGCCAGCAGCTCGGCTGGACTAGCGGGAGGTTGGGGAGATACGCAGTATTTT
-,-,TRBJ1-1,TRBV28,CASSLLSTPGAFF,TGTGCCAGCAGTTTATTATCGACCCCAGGAGCTTTCTTT
-,TRBD1,TRBJ2-5,TRBV10-1,CASSRDSQETQYF,TGCGCCAGCAGTCGGGACAGCCAAGAGACCCAGTACTTC
once,TRBD2,TRBJ2-1,TRBV18,CASTSGNIDEQFF,TGTGCCAGCACTAGCGGGAATATCGATGAGCAGTTCTTC
-,TRBD1,TRBJ2-2,TRBV19,CASSPAGTGLNTGELFF,TGTGCCAGTAGTCCTGCTGGGACAGGGCTTAACACCGGGGAGCTGTTTTTT
-,-,TRBJ1-4,TRBV19,CASSPFTSTNEKLFF,TGTGCCAGTAGCCCTTTCACTTCAACTAATGAAAAACTGTTTTTT